This T cell receptor beta chain originates from a study of technical replicates of blood from four donors. Per the germline V gene, CDR1 is SNHLY and CDR2 is FYNNEI. The length of the CDR3 is 12 residues. Assay used: immunoSEQ multiplex PCR; TCRdb lists only in-frame clones, some missing. This sample has under 95,000 clones, with approximately 95% found just once. About this clone itself: Germline and junction disagree at one end, which may indicate a read error.

This chain uses TRBV2 with TRBJ2-7; maybe TRBD1 (5 bases). The sequenced sample consisted of T cells isolated from PBMCs. This receptor was taken from a human donor in good health. The DNA for the CDR3 is TGTGCCAGCGGTGACAGTGGTTACGAGCAGTACTTC. It specifies CASGDSGYEQYF.